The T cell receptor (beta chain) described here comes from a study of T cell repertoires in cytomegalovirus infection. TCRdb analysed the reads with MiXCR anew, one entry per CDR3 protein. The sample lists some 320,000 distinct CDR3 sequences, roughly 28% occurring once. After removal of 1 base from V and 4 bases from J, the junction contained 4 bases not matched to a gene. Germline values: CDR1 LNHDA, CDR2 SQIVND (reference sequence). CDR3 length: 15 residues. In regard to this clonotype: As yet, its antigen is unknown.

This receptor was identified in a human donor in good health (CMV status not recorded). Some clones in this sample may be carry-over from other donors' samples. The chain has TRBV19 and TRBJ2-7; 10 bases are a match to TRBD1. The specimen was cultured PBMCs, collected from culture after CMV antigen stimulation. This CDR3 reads CASSIGQGAPYEQYF. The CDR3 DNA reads TGTGCCAGTAGTATAGGACAGGGGGCGCCTTACGAGCAGTACTTC.